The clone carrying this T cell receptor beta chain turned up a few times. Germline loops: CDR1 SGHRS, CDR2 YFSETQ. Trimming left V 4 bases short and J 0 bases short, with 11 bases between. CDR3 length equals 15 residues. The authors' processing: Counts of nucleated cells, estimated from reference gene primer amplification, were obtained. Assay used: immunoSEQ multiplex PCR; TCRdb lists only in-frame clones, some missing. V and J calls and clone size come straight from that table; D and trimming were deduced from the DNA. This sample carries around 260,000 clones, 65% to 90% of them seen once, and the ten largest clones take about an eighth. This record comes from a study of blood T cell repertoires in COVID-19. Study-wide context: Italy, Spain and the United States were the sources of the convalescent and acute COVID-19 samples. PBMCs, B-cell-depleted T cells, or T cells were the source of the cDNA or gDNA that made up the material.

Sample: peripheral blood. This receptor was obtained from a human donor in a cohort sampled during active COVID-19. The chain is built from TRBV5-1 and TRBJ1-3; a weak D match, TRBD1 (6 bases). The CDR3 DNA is TGCGCCAGCAGCGCGGCAGGGGACTCTGGAAACACCATATATTTT. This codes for CASSAAGDSGNTIYF.